These 24 T cell receptor beta chains came from one sample sequenced in a study of T cells in Graves' hyperthyroidism and ophthalmopathy. Researchers took RNA transcripts and amplified the TCR beta CDR3 regions from them. The HTBI primer set served for first-round RT-PCR of the TCR CDR3. A single record per CDR3 protein comes from TCRdb applying MiXCR to the multiplex PCR reads. The data contain 350,000 to 500,000 distinct CDR3 sequences, roughly 15% of them singletons. The material sequenced was blood. Every receptor here comes from a woman aged 18-30 years with Graves' hyperthyroidism.

This clonotype has just a few counts. The rearrangement uses TRBV20-1 and TRBJ1-1, with D uncertain. The V end was cut by 7 bases, the J end by 0 bases, with 6 bases between. The CDR3 consists of 11 residues. Germline loops: CDR1 DFQATT, CDR2 SNEGSKA (reference sequence). The CDR3 DNA follows: TGCAGTGGGCGGCTGAACACTGAAGCTTTCTTT. Translated, it gives CSGRLNTEAFF.

The gene calls are TRBV18 and TRBJ2-1; 7 nucleotides agree with TRBD2. V dropped 6 bases and J dropped 5; count of bases not matched to a gene: 10. The CDR3 consists of 15 residues. Germline assignment: CDR1 KGHSH and CDR2 LQKENI. The CDR3 DNA is TGTGCCAGCTCCTACCGGGACGGGAGGAACAATGAGCAGTTCTTC. It encodes CASSYRDGRNNEQFF.

In its sample, this clonotype was seen many times. The CDR3 nucleotides are TGTGCCAGCAGCCAAAGGGAAACCTACGAGCAGTACTTC. Translating gives CASSQRETYEQYF. This chain links TRBV6-1 with TRBJ2-7; no clear D. V lost 6 bases and J 2 bases, leaving 11 bases between the germline ends. Germline CDR1 reads MNHNS; CDR2 reads SASEGT. CDR3 length: 13 amino acids.

This clonotype has a count of ten or more. The rearrangement links TRBV5-6 to TRBJ1-1, with D possibly TRBD1 on 5 matching bases. The V end lost 0 bases, the J end lost 0 bases, and 9 bases lay between the germline ends. The CDR3 has 15 residues. Germline CDR1 SGHDT, CDR2 YYEEEE. CDR3 loop: CASSLDGGMNTEAFF. Written as DNA, the CDR3 is TGTGCCAGCAGCTTGGACGGGGGAATGAACACTGAAGCTTTCTTT.

Many counts were recorded for this clonotype. The chain joins TRBV20-1 to TRBJ2-1; TRBD1 is a possible D gene (7 bases). The CDR3 consists of 14 residues. Trimming took 6 bases from V and 7 from J, leaving 19 bases between them. Germline assignment: CDR1 DFQATT and CDR2 SNEGSKA (reference sequence). The CDR3 DNA follows: TGCAGTGCAAGGGCCCAGGGGGGAAAGAATGAGCAGTTCTTC. Its translation is CSARAQGGKNEQFF.

This clonotype was picked up many times. The chain combines TRBV12-3 or TRBV12-4 with TRBJ2-2; 7 bases align to TRBD1. V was clipped by 5 bases and J by 4 bases; unmatched bases: 19. The CDR3 is made up of 19 amino acids. The CDR3 region has the DNA TGTGCCAGCAGTGCCAGGGGGAGAAGGGGCACCTCGAGCACCGGGGAGCTGTTTTTT. Translating it yields CASSARGRRGTSSTGELFF.

This clonotype showed up many times. The chain links TRBV28 to TRBJ2-1, with TRBD2 identical over 11 bases. The junction had 11 bases not matched to a gene; V was cut back by 5 bases and J by 11 bases. In germline, CDR1 is MDHEN, CDR2 SYDVKM. The CDR3 runs to 15 residues. CDR3 in amino acids: CASSPRLAGGRKQFF. CDR3 bases: TGTGCCAGCAGTCCCCGGCTAGCGGGGGGCCGCAAGCAGTTCTTC.

This clonotype has just a few counts. This rearrangement joins TRBV7-9 to TRBJ2-4; D is possibly TRBD1 (6 bases). The V end was cut by 4 bases, the J end by 2 bases, with 12 bases between. From germline, CDR1 is SEHNR and CDR2 FQNEAQ (reference sequence). The CDR3 length is 15 residues. CDR3 bases: TGTGCCAGCAGCTACACACAGGGTACCAAAAACATTCAGTACTTC. It translates to CASSYTQGTKNIQYF. The full variable domain, its missing parts supplied by reference TRBV7-9 and TRBJ2-4, is DTGVSQNPRHKITKRGQNVTFRCDPISEHNRLYWYRQTLGQGPEFLTYFQNEAQLEKSRLLSDRFSAERPKGSFSTLEIQRTEQGDSAMYLCASSYTQGTKNIQYFGAGTRLSVL.

This chain connects TRBV6-1 to TRBJ2-2; D ambiguous. Germline values: CDR1 MNHNS, CDR2 SASEGT. The CDR3 consists of 16 residues. Trimming stripped 3 bases from V and 3 bases from J, with 14 bases between. CDR3 in amino acids: CASSEGPPEYTGELFF. CDR3 DNA sequence: TGTGCCAGCAGTGAGGGCCCTCCAGAGTACACCGGGGAGCTGTTTTTT.

This clonotype was found many times. The chain employs TRBV6-1 and TRBJ2-1; 9 nucleotides match TRBD1. The CDR3 length is 17 residues. Germline lookup yields CDR1 MNHNS and CDR2 SASEGT. Germline trimming cut 6 bases from V and 0 bases from J; bases unmatched to any gene: 9. The CDR3 reads CASSWTGDKSSYNEQFF. CDR3 DNA sequence: TGTGCCAGCAGCTGGACAGGGGACAAGAGCTCCTACAATGAGCAGTTCTTC.

V is TRBV19 and J is TRBJ2-3, with 8 bases matching TRBD2. V dropped 6 bases and J dropped 3; count of bases not matched to a gene: 8. CDR1 is LNHDA, CDR2 SQIVND, per germline (reference sequence). This CDR3 spans 15 amino acids. CDR3 sequence reads: CASRLAGSVTDTQYF. The CDR3 bases are TGTGCCAGTAGGTTAGCGGGATCTGTTACAGATACGCAGTATTTT.

This clonotype was found many times. This rearrangement joins TRBV27 to TRBJ2-6; D possibly matches TRBD1 or TRBD2 (5 bases each). CDR1 and CDR2 (germline): MNHEY, SMNVEV (reference sequence). V gave up 6 bases and J gave up 4 bases, with 19 bases separating them. CDR3 length: 17 amino acids. The CDR3 region is CASSRLLGAEGANVLTF. In DNA, the CDR3 is TGTGCCAGCAGCCGCTTACTCGGGGCGGAGGGGGCCAACGTCCTGACTTTC.

The chain links TRBV28 to TRBJ1-2, with TRBD1 identical over 7 bases. V lost 6 bases, J lost 6 bases, and 7 bases stayed unmatched. The CDR3 has 13 residues. The germline CDR1 and CDR2 sequences are MDHEN and SYDVKM. This chain's CDR3 is CASRLPDRDGYTF. The DNA for the CDR3 is TGTGCCAGCAGACTCCCCGACAGGGATGGCTACACCTTC.

Many counts were recorded for this clonotype. The V call is TRBV5-1, the J call TRBJ2-1, with TRBD1 as a possible D gene (7 bases). The CDR3 totals 15 residues. V was trimmed by 0 bases and J by 4 bases, leaving 11 bases between them. Germline CDR1 SGHRS, CDR2 YFSETQ. This chain's CDR3 is CASSLVSGGYNEQFF. CDR3 nucleotides: TGCGCCAGCAGCTTGGTTTCAGGGGGGTACAATGAGCAGTTCTTC.

The chain joins TRBV19 to TRBJ2-2; TRBD1 is a possible D gene (6 bases). The V end lost 4 bases, the J end lost 0 bases, and 12 bases lay between the germline ends. Germline V lookup: CDR1 LNHDA, CDR2 SQIVND (reference sequence). The CDR3 covers 16 residues. The CDR3, as DNA: TGTGCCAGTAGTACCCCGGGACAAGCGAACACCGGGGAGCTGTTTTTT. This encodes CASSTPGQANTGELFF.

The sample holds many counts of this clonotype. The rearrangement uses TRBV27 and TRBJ2-7, with TRBD1 matching over 7 bases. The CDR3 contains 13 residues. CDR1 is MNHEY, CDR2 SMNVEV, per germline (reference sequence). V lost 2 bases and J lost 6; bases outside the gene matches: 4. CDR3 sequence reads: CASSLTGDGEQYF. The DNA of the CDR3 is TGTGCCAGCAGTTTAACAGGGGACGGCGAGCAGTACTTC.

This clonotype appeared many times. This sequence joins TRBV3-1 and TRBJ2-7; D is uncertain. The CDR3 contains 11 residues. Germline CDR1 is LGHDT and CDR2 is YNNKEL (reference sequence). Trimming cost V 0 bases and J 7 bases, with 4 bases left between them. DNA for the CDR3: TGTGCCAGCAGCCAAGAGGGAGAGCAGTACTTC. It is translated as CASSQEGEQYF.

This clonotype appeared many times. This sequence joins TRBV30 and TRBJ2-3; perhaps TRBD2 as D (6 bases). Trimming left V 0 bases short and J 11 bases short, with 21 bases between. The CDR3 sequence is 15 residues long. Looked up from germline, CDR1 is GTSNPN and CDR2 is SVGIG (reference sequence). CDR3 in amino acids: CAWSVPGSVGRKQYF. CDR3 bases: TGTGCCTGGAGTGTACCGGGCTCCGTGGGGAGGAAGCAGTATTTT.

This clonotype was picked up a small number of times. V and J are TRBV4-1 and TRBJ1-5; D possibly corresponds to TRBD1 (5 bases). The CDR3 sequence is 16 residues long. Trimming removed 2 bases at V and 5 bases at J, with 16 bases between. Germline loops: CDR1 MGHRA, CDR2 YSYEKL. This chain's CDR3 is CASSQTVGQGDQPQHF. The CDR3 nucleotides read TGCGCCAGCAGCCAAACCGTGGGGCAGGGAGATCAGCCCCAGCATTTT.

The sample holds a few counts of this clonotype. J is TRBJ1-1 and V is TRBV19, with D uncertain. CDR3 size: 15 residues. Germline V gives CDR1 LNHDA, CDR2 SQIVND (reference sequence). V was clipped by 5 bases and J by 4 bases, with 17 bases between them. The CDR3 DNA is TGTGCCAGTAGTGCGTACTTTACTCCGGGCACTGAAGCTTTCTTT. Protein sequence: CASSAYFTPGTEAFF. The whole variable domain, filled in from reference TRBV19 and TRBJ1-1, reads DGGITQSPKYLFRKEGQNVTLSCEQNLNHDAMYWYRQDPGQGLRLIYYSQIVNDFQKGDIAEGYSVSREKKESFPLTVTSAQKNPTAFYLCASSAYFTPGTEAFFGQGTRLTVV.

This clonotype came up many times. The rearrangement uses TRBV12-3 or TRBV12-4 and TRBJ1-5, with D maybe TRBD1 (5 bases). This CDR3 has 16 residues. The V and J ends lost 1 base and 0 bases respectively, with 10 bases between them. This chain's CDR3 is CASSLGGAYSNQPQHF. In DNA form, the CDR3 reads TGTGCCAGCAGTTTAGGTGGGGCATATAGCAATCAGCCCCAGCATTTT.

This clonotype was picked up a small number of times. The V and J genes are TRBV10-3 and TRBJ2-2, with D possibly TRBD1 on 5 matching bases. Germline V gives CDR1 ENHRY, CDR2 SYGVKD. V dropped 8 bases and J dropped 2 bases, with 15 bases sitting between them. CDR3 size: 15 residues. The CDR3, as DNA: TGTGCCATCCAAGATGGGCAGGGAAACACCGGGGAGCTGTTTTTT. Its protein is CAIQDGQGNTGELFF.

This clonotype was found many times. The chain links TRBV9 to TRBJ2-7, with D tentatively TRBD1 or TRBD2 (6 bases each). The V end was cut by 0 bases, the J end by 1 base, with 11 bases between. The CDR3 runs to 15 residues. Germline lookup yields CDR1 SGDLS and CDR2 YYNGEE. CDR3 nucleotide sequence: TGTGCCAGCAGCGTAGATAGGGGGGAATCCTACGAGCAGTACTTC. Translating it yields CASSVDRGESYEQYF.

This clonotype was picked up a small number of times. The chain links TRBV20-1 to TRBJ2-7; 7 bases are shared with TRBD1. V was pared by 7 bases and J by 0 bases, with 6 bases of the junction left unmatched. This CDR3 has 13 residues. From germline, CDR1 is DFQATT and CDR2 SNEGSKA (reference sequence). CDR3 residues: CSGPGQVSYEQYF. DNA of the CDR3: TGCAGTGGGCCCGGACAGGTCTCCTACGAGCAGTACTTC.